What follows describes a single T cell receptor beta chain. Trimming removed 7 bases from V and 11 bases from J; junction bases left unmatched: 13. The CDR3 covers 14 residues. CDR1 is MDHEN and CDR2 is SYDVKM in the germline V gene. This sample is drawn from a study of lymphopenia after photon versus proton radiotherapy. Repertoires were generated with immunoSEQ multiplex PCR, while TCRdb's copy carries only in-frame clones and drops some. The sample includes about 34,000 clones, approximately 87% of them seen just once. The sequence derives from a woman in her 70s with pancreatic cancer. This rearrangement joins TRBV28 to TRBJ2-5, with 10 nucleotides matching TRBD2. The material sequenced was peripheral blood, taken from a patient treated with proton-based radiotherapy. Written as DNA, the CDR3 is TGTGCCAGCAAGGCGGGGACTAGCGTAGGGGAGCAGTACTTC. Translated, it gives CASKAGTSVGEQYF. The complete variable domain, with remaining parts taken from reference TRBV28 and TRBJ2-5, reads DVKVTQSSRYLVKRTGEKVFLECVQDMDHENMFWYRQDPGLGLRLIYFSYDVKMKEKGDIPEGYSVSREKKERFSLILESASTNQTSMYLCASKAGTSVGEQYFGPGTRLLVL.